This T cell receptor (beta chain) originates from a study of cytomegalovirus exposure and HLA in healthy donors. This CDR3 has 14 residues. Germline values: CDR1 SGHTA, CDR2 FQGNSA. Trimming took off 2 bases at V and 3 bases at J, with 10 bases between the two ends. The PCR contained 60 Vbeta and 13 Jbeta primers. Profiling relied on immunoSEQ multiplex PCR, and the TCRdb table lists in-frame clones only, not all of them. Among around 200,000 clones listed, approximately 80% were seen once. Study-wide results and limits: With later analysis, a missense DCLRE1C variant became linked to TCR beta V- and J-gene trimming.

This clone was seen once. Its target is not known. The donors comprised healthy bone marrow donors. The chain carries TRBV7-2 and TRBJ1-1, with a tentative D call TRBD1 (6 bases). Sequenced material: PBMCs. This clonotype was obtained from a woman in her 50s in good health and CMV-seropositive. The CDR3 loop reads CASSLSAGDTEAFF. Here the CDR3 DNA reads TGTGCCAGCAGCTTATCAGCAGGGGACACTGAAGCTTTCTTT.